This is a list of T cell receptor beta chains from one sample in a study of T cells in Graves' hyperthyroidism and ophthalmopathy. A single record per CDR3 protein comes from TCRdb applying MiXCR to the multiplex PCR reads. The sample holds fewer than 650,000 distinct CDR3 sequences, less than 15% seen once. The sequencing sample was made of blood. These TCRs come from a woman aged 40-49 years with Graves' hyperthyroidism. The CDR3 runs from the conserved cysteine through the conserved F or W. D genes are given only for firm matches. Size is omitted from some rows. Given values are once, few, many or a class for expanded clones.

CASSPLPEGKGQSSYEQYF | TGTGCCAGCAGCCCACTTCCTGAAGGAAAAGGACAAAGCTCCTACGAGCAGTACTTC | TRBV6-2/TRBV6-3 | many | NA | TRBJ2-7
CATSREVQGADGYTF | TGTGCCACCAGCAGAGAGGTACAGGGCGCGGATGGCTACACCTTC | TRBV15 | NA | NA | TRBJ1-2
CSAREGAGGLNEQYF | TGCAGTGCTAGAGAAGGAGCGGGAGGGCTGAATGAGCAGTACTTC | TRBV20-1 | many | TRBD2 | TRBJ2-7
CASSFRPGSDQPQHF | TGTGCCAGCAGTTTCCGCCCCGGAAGTGATCAGCCCCAGCATTTT | TRBV12-3/TRBV12-4 | NA | NA | TRBJ1-5
CSAIDREGNSNQPQHF | TGCAGTGCTATAGACAGGGAAGGAAATAGCAATCAGCCCCAGCATTTT | TRBV20-1 | few | TRBD1 | TRBJ1-5
CASRSDGSSYNSPLHF | TGTGCCAGCAGATCGGACGGGAGCTCCTATAATTCACCCCTCCACTTT | TRBV28 | many | NA | TRBJ1-6
CSAKRGGLWGDGANVLTF | TGCAGTGCCAAGCGGGGCGGTCTGTGGGGCGATGGGGCCAACGTCCTGACTTTC | TRBV20-1 | NA | TRBD2 | TRBJ2-6
CASSNRRTTNEKLFF | TGTGCCAGCAGTAACAGGAGGACAACTAATGAAAAACTGTTTTTT | TRBV12-3/TRBV12-4 | few | NA | TRBJ1-4
CASSEPRQAQETQYF | TGTGCCAGCAGTGAACCCCGTCAGGCTCAAGAGACCCAGTACTTC | TRBV2 | few | NA | TRBJ2-5
CASRLAGGFYNEQFF | TGTGCCAGCAGACTAGCGGGAGGCTTCTACAATGAGCAGTTCTTC | TRBV7-8 | few | TRBD2 | TRBJ2-1
CASRPPRQGNSPLYF | TGTGCCAGCAGACCACCCAGACAGGGAAATTCACCCCTCTACTTT | TRBV28 | NA | TRBD1 | TRBJ1-6
CASCTRPPNEQYF | TGTGCCAGCTGCACTAGGCCGCCTAACGAGCAGTACTTC | TRBV2 | many | NA | TRBJ2-7
CAWSVPGLPPNQPQHF | TGTGCCTGGAGTGTCCCGGGACTCCCACCGAATCAGCCCCAGCATTTT | TRBV30 | few | NA | TRBJ1-5
CSARRGVDNQPQHF | TGCAGTGCTAGGAGAGGGGTTGACAATCAGCCCCAGCATTTT | TRBV20-1 | many | NA | TRBJ1-5
CASRLPGRMDTGELFF | TGTGCCAGCCGCTTGCCGGGCAGAATGGACACCGGGGAGCTGTTTTTT | TRBV7-9 | NA | NA | TRBJ2-2
CASSPQPFFQGTQETQYF | TGTGCCAGCTCACCTCAACCATTTTTCCAGGGAACCCAAGAGACCCAGTACTTC | TRBV18 | NA | NA | TRBJ2-5
CASPGTGNTIYF | TGTGCCAGCCCAGGGACTGGAAACACCATATATTTT | TRBV2 | NA | NA | TRBJ1-3
CASSHREQTQYF | TGCGCCAGCAGCCACAGGGAGCAGACCCAGTACTTC | TRBV10-2 | many | NA | TRBJ2-5